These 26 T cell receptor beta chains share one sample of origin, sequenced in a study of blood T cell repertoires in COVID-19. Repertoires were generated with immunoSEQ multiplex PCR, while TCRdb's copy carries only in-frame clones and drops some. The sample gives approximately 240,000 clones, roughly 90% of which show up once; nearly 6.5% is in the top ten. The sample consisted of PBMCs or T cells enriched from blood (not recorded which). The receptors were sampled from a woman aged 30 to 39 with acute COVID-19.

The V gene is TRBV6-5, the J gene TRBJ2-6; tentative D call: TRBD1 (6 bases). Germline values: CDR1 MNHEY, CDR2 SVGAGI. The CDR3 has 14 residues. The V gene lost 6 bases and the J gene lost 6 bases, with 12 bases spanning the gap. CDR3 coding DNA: TGTGCCAGCAGCCAACAGGGAATGGCCAACGTCCTGACTTTC. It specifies CASSQQGMANVLTF.

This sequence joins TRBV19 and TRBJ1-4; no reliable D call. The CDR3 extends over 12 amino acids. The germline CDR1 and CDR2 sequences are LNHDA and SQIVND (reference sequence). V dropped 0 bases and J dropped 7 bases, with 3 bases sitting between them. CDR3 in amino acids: CASSIDGEKLFF. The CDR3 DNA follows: TGTGCCAGTAGTATAGACGGTGAAAAACTGTTTTTT.

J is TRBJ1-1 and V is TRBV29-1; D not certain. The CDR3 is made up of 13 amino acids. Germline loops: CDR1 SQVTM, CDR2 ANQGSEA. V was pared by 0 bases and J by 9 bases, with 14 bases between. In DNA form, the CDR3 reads TGCAGCGTTGAAGAAGGAGGTGGCAGAAAAGCTTTCTTT. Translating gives CSVEEGGGRKAFF.

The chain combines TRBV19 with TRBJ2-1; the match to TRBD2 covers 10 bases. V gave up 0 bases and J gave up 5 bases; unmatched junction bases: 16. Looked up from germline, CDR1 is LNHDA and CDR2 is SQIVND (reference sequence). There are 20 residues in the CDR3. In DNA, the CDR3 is TGTGCCAGTAGTATAGAAGTTTTGGGGAGCGGGAGGGCCTTCCACAATGAGCAGTTCTTC. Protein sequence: CASSIEVLGSGRAFHNEQFF. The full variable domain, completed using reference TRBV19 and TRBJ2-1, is DGGITQSPKYLFRKEGQNVTLSCEQNLNHDAMYWYRQDPGQGLRLIYYSQIVNDFQKGDIAEGYSVSREKKESFPLTVTSAQKNPTAFYLCASSIEVLGSGRAFHNEQFFGPGTRLTVL.

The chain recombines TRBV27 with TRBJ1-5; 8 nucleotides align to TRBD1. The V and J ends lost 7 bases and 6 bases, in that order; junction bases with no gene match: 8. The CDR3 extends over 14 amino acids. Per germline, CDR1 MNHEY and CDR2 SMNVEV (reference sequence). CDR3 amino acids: CASTPTGDTQPQHF. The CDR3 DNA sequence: TGTGCCAGCACCCCGACAGGGGACACTCAGCCCCAGCATTTT.

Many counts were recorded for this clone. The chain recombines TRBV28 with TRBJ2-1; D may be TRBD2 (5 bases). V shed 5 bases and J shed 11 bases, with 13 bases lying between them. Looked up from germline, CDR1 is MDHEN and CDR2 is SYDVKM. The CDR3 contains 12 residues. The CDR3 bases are TGTGCCAGCAGTCCCCCCCGAGGGAAGCAGTTCTTC. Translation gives CASSPPRGKQFF.

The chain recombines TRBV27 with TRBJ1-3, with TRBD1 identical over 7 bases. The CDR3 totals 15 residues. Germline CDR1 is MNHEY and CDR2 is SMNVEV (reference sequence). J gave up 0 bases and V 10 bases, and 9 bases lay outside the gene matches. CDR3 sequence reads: CANKGQFPSGNTIYF. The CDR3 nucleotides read TGTGCCAACAAGGGACAGTTCCCCTCTGGAAACACCATATATTTT.

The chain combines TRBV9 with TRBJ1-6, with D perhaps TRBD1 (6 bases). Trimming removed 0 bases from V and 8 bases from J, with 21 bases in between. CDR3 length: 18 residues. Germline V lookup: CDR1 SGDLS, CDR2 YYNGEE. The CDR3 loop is CASSVARQARTFDSPLHF. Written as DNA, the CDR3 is TGTGCCAGCAGCGTAGCTCGACAGGCCCGAACCTTCGATTCACCCCTCCACTTT.

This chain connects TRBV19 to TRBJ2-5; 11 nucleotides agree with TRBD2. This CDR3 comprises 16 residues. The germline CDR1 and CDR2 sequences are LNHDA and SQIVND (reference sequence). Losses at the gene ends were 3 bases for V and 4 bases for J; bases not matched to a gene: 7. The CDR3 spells CASSILETSGTETQYF. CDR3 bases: TGTGCCAGTAGTATCCTCGAGACTAGCGGGACAGAGACCCAGTACTTC.

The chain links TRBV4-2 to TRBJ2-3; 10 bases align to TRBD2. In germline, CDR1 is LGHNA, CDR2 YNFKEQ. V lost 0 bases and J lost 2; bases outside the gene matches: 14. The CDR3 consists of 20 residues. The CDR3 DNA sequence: TGTGCCAGCAGCCAAGATTGGGGGGCTAGCGGGGGTTCCCACACAGATACGCAGTATTTT. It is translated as CASSQDWGASGGSHTDTQYF.

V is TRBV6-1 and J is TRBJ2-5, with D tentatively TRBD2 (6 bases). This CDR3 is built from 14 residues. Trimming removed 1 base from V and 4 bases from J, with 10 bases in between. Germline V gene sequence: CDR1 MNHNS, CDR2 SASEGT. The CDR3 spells CASSEGPGGETQYF. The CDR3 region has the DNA TGTGCCAGCAGTGAAGGTCCCGGGGGAGAGACCCAGTACTTC.

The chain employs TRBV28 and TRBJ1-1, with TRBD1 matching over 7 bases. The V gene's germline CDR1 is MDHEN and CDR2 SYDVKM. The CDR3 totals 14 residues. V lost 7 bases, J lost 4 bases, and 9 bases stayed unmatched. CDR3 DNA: TGTGCCAGCACCCTCGACAGGGTGGTCACTGAAGCTTTCTTT. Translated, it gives CASTLDRVVTEAFF. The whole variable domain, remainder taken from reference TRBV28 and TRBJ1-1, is DVKVTQSSRYLVKRTGEKVFLECVQDMDHENMFWYRQDPGLGLRLIYFSYDVKMKEKGDIPEGYSVSREKKERFSLILESASTNQTSMYLCASTLDRVVTEAFFGQGTRLTVV.

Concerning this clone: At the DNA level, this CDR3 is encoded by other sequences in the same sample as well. The CDR3 reads CASSPGQPNSPLHF. The CDR3 DNA follows: TGTGCCAGCAGTCCGGGACAGCCGAATTCACCCCTCCACTTT. The rearrangement uses TRBV6-5 and TRBJ1-6; TRBD1 matches at 7 bases. CDR3 length: 14 amino acids. Germline CDR1 and CDR2: MNHEY and SVGAGI. V trimming: 5 bases; J trimming: 7 bases; junction bases outside the gene matches: 5.

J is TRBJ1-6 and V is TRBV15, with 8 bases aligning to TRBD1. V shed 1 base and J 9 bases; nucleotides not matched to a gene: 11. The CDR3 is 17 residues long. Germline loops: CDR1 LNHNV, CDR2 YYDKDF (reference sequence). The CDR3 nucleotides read TGTGCCACCAGCAGAGGTCCGGGACAGGTCGTTGGTTCACCCCTCCACTTT. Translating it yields CATSRGPGQVVGSPLHF. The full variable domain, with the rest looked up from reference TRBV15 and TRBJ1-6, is DAMVIQNPRYQVTQFGKPVTLSCSQTLNHNVMYWYQQKSSQAPKLLFHYYDKDFNNEADTPDNFQSRRPNTSFCFLDIRSPGLGDTAMYLCATSRGPGQVVGSPLHFGNGTRLTVT.

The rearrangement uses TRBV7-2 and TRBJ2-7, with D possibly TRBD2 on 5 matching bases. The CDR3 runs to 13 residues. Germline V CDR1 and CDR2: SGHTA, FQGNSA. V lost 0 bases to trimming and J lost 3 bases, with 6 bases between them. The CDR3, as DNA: TGTGCCAGCAGCTTAGCCCGGGGCTACGAGCAGTACTTC. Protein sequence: CASSLARGYEQYF.

CDR3 nucleotides: TGTGCCACCAGTGATCCAGCGGGGGCCCTCACAGATACGCAGTATTTT. Amino acids: CATSDPAGALTDTQYF. The chain has TRBV24-1 and TRBJ2-3; 8 bases are shared with TRBD2. This CDR3 is 16 amino acids long. Germline V CDR1 and CDR2: KGHDR, SFDVKD. The V and J ends lost 3 bases and 2 bases, in that order; junction bases with no gene match: 6.

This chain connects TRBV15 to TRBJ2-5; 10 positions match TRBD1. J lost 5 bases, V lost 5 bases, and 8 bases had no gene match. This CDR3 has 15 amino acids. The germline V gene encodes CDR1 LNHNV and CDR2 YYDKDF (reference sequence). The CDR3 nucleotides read TGTGCCACCAGCGTCGGGGGACAGGGGACGGAGACCCAGTACTTC. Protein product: CATSVGGQGTETQYF.

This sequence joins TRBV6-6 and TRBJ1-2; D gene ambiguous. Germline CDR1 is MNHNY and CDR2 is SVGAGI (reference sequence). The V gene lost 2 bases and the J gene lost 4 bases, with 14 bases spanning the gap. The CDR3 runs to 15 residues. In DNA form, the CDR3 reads TGTGCCAGCAGTTACGTTACGGGTTCGCCCTATGGCTACACCTTC. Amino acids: CASSYVTGSPYGYTF.

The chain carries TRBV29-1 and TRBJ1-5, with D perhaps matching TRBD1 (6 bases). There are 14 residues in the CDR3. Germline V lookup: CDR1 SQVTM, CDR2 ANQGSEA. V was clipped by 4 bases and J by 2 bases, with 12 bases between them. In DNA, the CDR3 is TGCAGCGTTGGAGGGGGATTGGGCAATCAGCCCCAGCATTTT. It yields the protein CSVGGGLGNQPQHF.

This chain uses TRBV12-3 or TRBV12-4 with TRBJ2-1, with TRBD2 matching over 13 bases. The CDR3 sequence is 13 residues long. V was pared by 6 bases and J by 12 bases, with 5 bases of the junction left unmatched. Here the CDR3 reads CASSNGLAGVQFF. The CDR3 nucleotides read TGTGCCAGCAGCAATGGACTAGCGGGAGTGCAGTTCTTC.

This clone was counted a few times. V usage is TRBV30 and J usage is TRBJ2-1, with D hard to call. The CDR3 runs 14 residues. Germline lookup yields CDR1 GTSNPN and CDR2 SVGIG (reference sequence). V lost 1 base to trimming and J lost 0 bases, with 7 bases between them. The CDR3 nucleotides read TGTGCCTGGAGTGGCATGAGCTCCTACAATGAGCAGTTCTTC. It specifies CAWSGMSSYNEQFF.

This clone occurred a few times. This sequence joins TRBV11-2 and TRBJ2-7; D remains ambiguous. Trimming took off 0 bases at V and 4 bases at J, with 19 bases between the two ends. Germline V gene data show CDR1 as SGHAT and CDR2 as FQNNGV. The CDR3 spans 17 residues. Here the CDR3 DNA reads TGTGCCAGCAGCTTAGATGTTTCGCGCCGAGGTCAGTACGAGCAGTACTTC. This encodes CASSLDVSRRGQYEQYF.

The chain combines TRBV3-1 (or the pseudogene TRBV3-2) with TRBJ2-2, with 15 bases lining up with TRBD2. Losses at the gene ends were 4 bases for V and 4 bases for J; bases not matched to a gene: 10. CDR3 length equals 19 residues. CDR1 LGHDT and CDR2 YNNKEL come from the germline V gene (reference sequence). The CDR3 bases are TGTGCCAGCAGCCCCACCGGGACTAGCGGGGGGTTCGGCACCGGGGAGCTGTTTTTT. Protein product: CASSPTGTSGGFGTGELFF.

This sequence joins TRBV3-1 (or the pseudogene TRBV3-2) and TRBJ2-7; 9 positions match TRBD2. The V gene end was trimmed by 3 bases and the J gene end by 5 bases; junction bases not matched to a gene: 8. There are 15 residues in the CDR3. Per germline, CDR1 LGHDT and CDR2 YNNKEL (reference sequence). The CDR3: CASSQAIAGANEQYF. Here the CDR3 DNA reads TGTGCCAGCAGCCAGGCTATAGCGGGAGCCAACGAGCAGTACTTC.

CDR3 sequence: CAWSGTSGGFHRSYEQYF. The CDR3 nucleotides are TGTGCCTGGAGCGGGACTAGCGGGGGGTTCCACCGATCCTACGAGCAGTACTTC. This sequence joins TRBV30 and TRBJ2-7; 15 bases fit TRBD2. V lost 3 bases and J lost 1; bases outside the gene matches: 10. This CDR3 region has 18 residues. The germline gives CDR1 GTSNPN, CDR2 SVGIG (reference sequence). Drawing the rest from reference TRBV30 and TRBJ2-7, the complete variable domain is SQTIHQWPATLVQPVGSPLSLECTVEGTSNPNLYWYRQAAGRGLQLLFYSVGIGQISSEVPQNLSASRPQDRQFILSSKKLLLSDSGFYLCAWSGTSGGFHRSYEQYFGPGTRLTVT.

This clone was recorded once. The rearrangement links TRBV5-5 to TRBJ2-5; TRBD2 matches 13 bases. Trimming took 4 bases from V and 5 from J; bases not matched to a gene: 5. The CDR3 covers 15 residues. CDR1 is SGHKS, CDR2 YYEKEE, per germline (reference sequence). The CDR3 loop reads CASSQLAGGTETQYF. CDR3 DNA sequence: TGTGCCAGCAGCCAACTAGCGGGGGGGACTGAGACCCAGTACTTC.